Shown below are 14 T cell receptor beta chains from a single sample sequenced in a study of blood T cell repertoires in COVID-19. Clones were sequenced by immunoSEQ multiplex PCR, and TCRdb holds only the in-frame ones, with some missing. The sample lists approximately 250,000 clones; about 88% were seen once. The sequenced material came from peripheral blood. These receptors were taken from a man in his forties with acute or convalescent COVID-19.

The genes are TRBV10-1 and TRBJ2-3; D might be TRBD2 (7 bases). The CDR3 covers 13 residues. Germline CDR1 WNHNN, CDR2 SYGVQD (reference sequence). V was shortened by 2 bases and J by 6 bases, with 9 bases between the two germline ends. CDR3 loop: CASSEAGADTQYF. CDR3 nucleotide sequence: TGCGCCAGCAGTGAGGCGGGGGCTGATACGCAGTATTTT.

The rearrangement links TRBV5-1 to TRBJ2-1; 7 nucleotides agree with TRBD1. The CDR3 has 14 residues. Germline V CDR1 and CDR2: SGHRS, YFSETQ. J was trimmed by 7 bases and V by 1 base; bases with no gene match: 5. DNA for the CDR3: TGCGCCAGCAGCTTGAGTGGCAGGGGGAATGAGCAGTTCTTC. It is translated as CASSLSGRGNEQFF.

The rearrangement links TRBV29-1 to TRBJ2-7, with a weak D call TRBD2 (6 bases). CDR3 size: 13 residues. Germline V CDR1 and CDR2: SQVTM, ANQGSEA. The V and J ends lost 6 bases and 0 bases respectively, with 12 bases between them. CDR3: CSVKGGTSYEQYF. The CDR3 coding sequence is TGCAGCGTGAAGGGCGGGACCTCCTACGAGCAGTACTTC.

The chain combines TRBV13 with TRBJ2-1; 7 bases map to TRBD2. V was pared by 0 bases and J by 9 bases, with 11 bases of the junction left unmatched. The CDR3 has 16 amino acids. Germline-derived CDR1 and CDR2 are PRHDT and FYEKMQ (reference sequence). The CDR3 spells CASSLGKRGGLGEQFF. The CDR3 coding sequence is TGTGCCAGCAGCTTAGGCAAGCGGGGCGGCTTGGGTGAGCAGTTCTTC.

The sample holds one count of this clone. The chain joins TRBV28 to TRBJ1-2; no definite D call. V was shortened by 7 bases and J by 4 bases, with 16 bases between the two germline ends. The CDR3 runs to 14 residues. Germline V gene sequence: CDR1 MDHEN, CDR2 SYDVKM. CDR3 loop: CASTSPPGFYGYTF. CDR3 in DNA: TGTGCCAGCACCTCCCCCCCAGGATTCTATGGCTACACCTTC.

This clone was observed a few times. The rearrangement uses TRBV7-6 and TRBJ1-2, with 9 nucleotides matching TRBD1. The germline V gene has CDR1 SGHVS and CDR2 FNYEAQ. The CDR3 has 16 residues. The trim removed 5 bases at V and 0 bases at J, leaving 7 bases unmatched. The CDR3 reads CASSPRQGDTNYGYTF. CDR3 bases: TGTGCCAGCAGCCCGAGACAGGGGGATACTAACTATGGCTACACCTTC.

This chain joins TRBV24-1 and TRBJ1-1; a weak D match, TRBD1 (5 bases). Per germline, CDR1 KGHDR and CDR2 SFDVKD. V shed 1 base and J shed 8 bases, with 10 bases lying between them. This CDR3 is built from 13 residues. In DNA form, the CDR3 reads TGTGCCACCAGTGATTTAACAGGCCGCGAAGCTTTCTTT. As protein: CATSDLTGREAFF.

This chain joins TRBV9 and TRBJ1-2; TRBD1 is a possible D gene (6 bases). Germline V lookup: CDR1 SGDLS, CDR2 YYNGEE. This CDR3 region has 15 residues. Trimming removed 5 bases from V and 0 bases from J, with 14 bases in between. DNA of the CDR3: TGTGCCAGCAGTCCGGCCGAGGGGGCTAACTATGGCTACACCTTC. It yields the protein CASSPAEGANYGYTF. Based on the CDR3 plus reference TRBV9 and TRBJ1-2, the full variable domain is DSGVTQTPKHLITATGQRVTLRCSPRSGDLSVYWYQQSLDQGLQFLIQYYNGEERAKGNILERFSAQQFPDLHSELNLSSLELGDSALYFCASSPAEGANYGYTFGSGTRLTVV.

The chain couples TRBV11-2 to TRBJ2-1; 10 nucleotides match TRBD2. After removal of 3 bases from V and 7 bases from J, the junction contained 12 bases not matched to a gene. The CDR3 length is 17 residues. CDR1 is SGHAT and CDR2 is FQNNGV in the germline V gene. The CDR3 reads CASSFPVAGGLTNEQFF. CDR3 bases: TGTGCCAGCAGCTTCCCGGTAGCGGGGGGCCTTACTAATGAGCAGTTCTTC. Drawing the rest from reference TRBV11-2 and TRBJ2-1, the complete variable domain is EAGVAQSPRYKIIEKRQSVAFWCNPISGHATLYWYQQILGQGPKLLIQFQNNGVVDDSQLPKDRFSAERLKGVDSTLKIQPAKLEDSAVYLCASSFPVAGGLTNEQFFGPGTRLTVL.

The J gene is TRBJ1-5, the V gene TRBV18; the D is unclear. The V end lost 4 bases, the J end lost 4 bases, and 11 bases lay between the germline ends. Germline-derived CDR1 and CDR2 are KGHSH and LQKENI. The CDR3 is 14 residues long. CDR3 sequence reads: CASSRGGWNQPQHF. In DNA, the CDR3 is TGTGCCAGCTCACGGGGAGGATGGAATCAGCCCCAGCATTTT.

The rearrangement links TRBV10-1 to TRBJ2-4; TRBD1 is a possible D gene (5 bases). Germline assignment: CDR1 WNHNN and CDR2 SYGVQD (reference sequence). Trimming took 10 bases from V and 5 from J, leaving 24 bases between them. The CDR3 covers 16 residues. The CDR3 DNA sequence: TGCGCCACCCCGAACCCCTCGACAGCCCTCGAAAACATTCAGTACTTC. This codes for CATPNPSTALENIQYF.

The rearrangement uses TRBV6-6 and TRBJ1-2; D might be TRBD1 (5 bases). Germline CDR1 reads MNHNY; CDR2 reads SVGAGI (reference sequence). V was clipped by 7 bases and J by 7 bases, with 19 bases between them. This CDR3 has 14 amino acids. The CDR3 nucleotides read TGTGCCAGCAACAGGAATGGACCGCCCGTTGGCTACACCTTC. This translates into CASNRNGPPVGYTF.

This chain uses TRBV19 with TRBJ2-2; TRBD1 aligns across 10 bases. Trimming took 6 bases from V and 5 from J; bases not matched to a gene: 9. The CDR3 is 16 residues long. CDR1 and CDR2 (germline): LNHDA, SQIVND (reference sequence). This CDR3 reads CASRVGTGALTGELFF. For the CDR3, the DNA is TGTGCCAGTAGGGTGGGGACAGGGGCTTTAACCGGGGAGCTGTTTTTT.

The chain joins TRBV7-8 to TRBJ1-6, with 7 bases matching TRBD1. The germline CDR1 and CDR2 sequences are SGHVS and FQNEAQ. This CDR3 is built from 15 residues. The V and J ends lost 6 bases and 5 bases, in that order; junction bases with no gene match: 7. The CDR3 DNA follows: TGTGCCAGCAGTACCCACGGACAGGATAATTCACCCCTCCACTTT. It encodes CASSTHGQDNSPLHF.